The rows below give T cell receptor beta chains drawn from one sample of a study of blood T cell repertoires in COVID-19. Sequencing used immunoSEQ multiplex PCR; TCRdb keeps in-frame clones, though not all of them. The table has around 230,000 clones, around 89% seen once. Sample: PBMCs or T cells enriched from blood (not recorded which). These receptors were taken from a woman aged 25 to 39 who had recovered from COVID-19. Both conserved end residues are part of each CDR3. D genes are given only for firm matches.

v_call	d_call	j_call	cdr3_length	cdr3_nt	cdr3_aa
TRBV5-1	TRBD1	TRBJ2-5	15	TGCGCCAGCAGCTTCGGGGACAGCCGACAAGAGACCCAGTACTTC	CASSFGDSRQETQYF
TRBV4-3	TRBD1	TRBJ1-2	15	TGCGCCAGCAGCCAAGCCTGGACAGGGGAGAATGGCTACACCTTC	CASSQAWTGENGYTF
TRBV10-3	TRBD2	TRBJ2-3	17	TGTGCCATCAGTGAGTTGTGGGTAGCGGGGGCTCCAAATACGCAGTATTTT	CAISELWVAGAPNTQYF
TRBV2	.	TRBJ2-7	12	TGTGCCAGCACCAGGGGATACTACGAGCAGTACTTC	CASTRGYYEQYF
TRBV5-4	.	TRBJ2-3	13	TGTGCCAGCAGCTTATTCGGCACAGATACGCAGTATTTT	CASSLFGTDTQYF
TRBV11-2	.	TRBJ2-1	15	TGTGCCAGCAGCCTAGGGGGGGACTACTACAATGAGCAGTTCTTC	CASSLGGDYYNEQFF
TRBV5-1	.	TRBJ1-2	12	TGCGCCAGCTTGGGGGGTGTCGATGGCTACACCTTC	CASLGGVDGYTF
TRBV5-1	TRBD1	TRBJ2-2	15	TGCGCCAGCGCCTCGGGGACAGGGGGAACCGGGGAGCTGTTTTTT	CASASGTGGTGELFF
TRBV27	TRBD2	TRBJ2-1	21	TGTGCCAGCAGTCCCCCCGCTAGGACTAGCGGGGGGGCTAGGTCCTACAATGAGCAGTTCTTC	CASSPPARTSGGARSYNEQFF
TRBV11-2	.	TRBJ1-2	13	TGTGCCAGCAGCCTCGGGACTCTCTATGGCTACACCTTT	CASSLGTLYGYTF
TRBV12-3/TRBV12-4	.	TRBJ2-7	13	TGTGCCAGCAGTTTCGGCAGGGGAAGCGAGCAGTACTTC	CASSFGRGSEQYF
TRBV7-2	.	TRBJ2-5	15	TGTGCCAGCAGCTTAGACTTCAGGTGGCAAGAGACCCAGTACTTC	CASSLDFRWQETQYF
TRBV2	.	TRBJ1-3	17	TGTGCCAGCAGTGTCCGGGGGAGGACTTCTCGAGGAAACACCATATATTTT	CASSVRGRTSRGNTIYF
TRBV7-2	.	TRBJ1-1	16	TGTGCCAGCAGCTTAGGTCCGGGAAGGGCGAACACTGAAGCTTTCTTT	CASSLGPGRANTEAFF
TRBV7-3	.	TRBJ1-1	13	TGTGCCAGCAGCGATCAGGGGAACACTGAAGCTTTCTTT	CASSDQGNTEAFF
TRBV4-1	TRBD1	TRBJ2-7	17	TGCGCCAGCAGCCAGGACAGAACGACAGGGGGAAGGTTAGGGCAGTACTTC	CASSQDRTTGGRLGQYF
TRBV4-2	.	TRBJ1-5	14	TGTGCCAGCAGCCAAGATCAGGGCCGGGAGCCCCAGCATTTT	CASSQDQGREPQHF
TRBV4-2	.	TRBJ1-2	15	TGTGCCAGCAGCCAAGATCTTCGTGGGGAGTATGGCTACACCTTC	CASSQDLRGEYGYTF
TRBV25-1	TRBD1	TRBJ1-4	17	TGTGCCAGCATAGGGGGACAGGGGATCGGAAAGGGTGAAAAACTGTTTTTT	CASIGGQGIGKGEKLFF
TRBV7-9	.	TRBJ2-3	12	TGTGCCAGCAGCTACAACACAGATACGCAGTATTTT	CASSYNTDTQYF